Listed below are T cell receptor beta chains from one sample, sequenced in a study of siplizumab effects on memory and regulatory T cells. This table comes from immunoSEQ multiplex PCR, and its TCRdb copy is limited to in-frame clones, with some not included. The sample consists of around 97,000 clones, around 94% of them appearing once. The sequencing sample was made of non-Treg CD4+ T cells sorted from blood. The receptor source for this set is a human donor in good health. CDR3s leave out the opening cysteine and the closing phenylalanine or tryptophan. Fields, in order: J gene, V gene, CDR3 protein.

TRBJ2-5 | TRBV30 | AWRSQETQY
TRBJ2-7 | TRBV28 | ASTTGFNEQY
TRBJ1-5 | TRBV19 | ASSTETGAFDQPQH
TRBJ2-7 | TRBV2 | ARQSGVGLREQY
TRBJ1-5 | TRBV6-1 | ASSDSRRSTQH
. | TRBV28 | ASSGTGTSEQY
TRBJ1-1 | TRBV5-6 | ASSFRRTGAEAF
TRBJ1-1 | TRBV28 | ASSRSGPRAF
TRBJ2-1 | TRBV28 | ASRTPGTAVNVQF
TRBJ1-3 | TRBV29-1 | SVEGGNTIY
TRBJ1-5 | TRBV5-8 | ASSTGGAYSNQPQH
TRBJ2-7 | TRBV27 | ASSLKGHQISYEQY
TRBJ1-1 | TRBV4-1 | ASSQDLFQGFVNTEAF
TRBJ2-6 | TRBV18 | ASSRRGSGANVLT
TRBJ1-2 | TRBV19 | ASSITGYGYT
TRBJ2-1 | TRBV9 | ASTQTPGGSRYEQF
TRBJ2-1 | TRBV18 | ASSPGAGHNEQF
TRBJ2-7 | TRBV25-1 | ASSVAGLIHEQY
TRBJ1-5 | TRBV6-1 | ASSEAPNLQGIQH
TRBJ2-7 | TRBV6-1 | ASMRGRAVHEQY
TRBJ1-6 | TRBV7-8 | ASSSSPSPLH
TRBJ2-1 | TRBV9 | ASSVAWREGMNEQF
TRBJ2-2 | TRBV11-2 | ASSLEAGRTGELF
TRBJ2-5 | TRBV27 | ASSFLAGIMLGETQY
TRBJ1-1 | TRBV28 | ASSTTGPNTEAF
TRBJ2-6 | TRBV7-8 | ASKRSGQPSGANVLT
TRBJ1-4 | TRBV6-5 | ASSYGRAEKLF
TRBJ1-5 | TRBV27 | ASRSGQGAYQPQH
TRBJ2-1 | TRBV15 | ATSRGGQKTMEF
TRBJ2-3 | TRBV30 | AWSWEGTDTQY
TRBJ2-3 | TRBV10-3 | AIAGTGRGDTQY
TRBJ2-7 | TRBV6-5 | ASSRRARDYEQY
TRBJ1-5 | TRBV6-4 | ASSDFRQSNNQPQH
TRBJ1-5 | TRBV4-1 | ASSRGFNQPQH
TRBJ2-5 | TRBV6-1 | ASSRLAGAFSFQY
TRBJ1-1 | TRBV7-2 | ASSRSTGGTEAF
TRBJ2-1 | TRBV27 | ASSFSISGYNEQF
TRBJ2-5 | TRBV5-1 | ASLPGQGVETQY
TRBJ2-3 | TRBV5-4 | ASSLGGGFGDTQY
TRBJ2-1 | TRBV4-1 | ASSPLGLVRYNEQF
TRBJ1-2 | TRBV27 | ASSPTVRPHGYT
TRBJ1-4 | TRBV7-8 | ASSPGGTSNEKLF